One and the same sample provided the 19 T cell receptor beta chains below, sequenced in a study of CD8+ T cells in alopecia areata. Reverse transcription of extracted RNA yielded cDNA, which provided the sequencing template. The protocol was immunoSEQ multiplex PCR, while the TCRdb copy is restricted to in-frame clones and leaves out a portion. The sample carries 90,000 to 150,000 clones, roughly 68% recorded once. Sequencing was carried out using CD4+ T cells sorted from blood. The receptors stem from a human donor in good health.

The chain recombines TRBV6-1 with TRBJ2-3, with no clear D. The germline V gene encodes CDR1 MNHNS and CDR2 SASEGT. CDR3 length: 15 residues. With 6 bases removed from V and 2 bases from J, the gap between germline ends came to 15 bases. CDR3 sequence reads: CASSDPNPATDTQYF. DNA of the CDR3: TGTGCCAGCAGCGATCCGAACCCTGCCACAGATACGCAGTATTTT.

To note about this clone: The same CDR3 also results from other DNA sequences found in this sample. The rearrangement joins TRBV6-1 to TRBJ2-6; D remains unclear. V was cut by 6 bases and J by 0 bases, with 9 bases left in between. This CDR3 is 15 amino acids long. Germline loops: CDR1 MNHNS, CDR2 SASEGT. Written as DNA, the CDR3 is TGTGCCAGCAGAGCAGGCGGCTCTGGGGCCAACGTCCTGACTTTC. Translation gives CASRAGGSGANVLTF.

This clone occurred a few times. The gene calls are TRBV19 and TRBJ2-7; TRBD1 matches 7 bases. CDR1 is LNHDA, CDR2 SQIVND, per germline (reference sequence). V was pared by 6 bases and J by 6 bases, with 11 bases of the junction left unmatched. CDR3 length: 14 residues. CDR3 sequence: CASSKGTDLGEQYF. The CDR3 nucleotides read TGTGCCAGTAGCAAAGGGACAGACCTAGGCGAGCAGTACTTC.

The gene calls are TRBV30 and TRBJ1-5; no clear D. Germline assignment: CDR1 GTSNPN and CDR2 SVGIG (reference sequence). The CDR3 is made up of 13 amino acids. V gave up 2 bases and J gave up 4 bases, with 9 bases separating them. Written as DNA, the CDR3 is TGTGCCTGGAGTATCTCAGAGAATCAGCCCCAGCATTTT. It translates to CAWSISENQPQHF.

The V and J genes are TRBV25-1 and TRBJ2-2; 8 bases are shared with TRBD1. The V gene's germline CDR1 is MGHDK and CDR2 SYGVNS. The CDR3 sequence is 15 residues long. The J segment lost 6 bases and the V segment lost 6 bases, leaving 9 bases of the junction unmatched. In DNA, the CDR3 is TGTGCCAGCAGGGCTAAGTACAGGGGGGCCGGGGAGCTGTTTTTT. Protein sequence: CASRAKYRGAGELFF.

The rearrangement joins TRBV30 to TRBJ1-4; D gene uncertain. Per germline, CDR1 GTSNPN and CDR2 SVGIG (reference sequence). This CDR3 has 14 amino acids. Trimming removed 3 bases from V and 7 bases from J, with 15 bases in between. The CDR3 protein is CAWRMREVGEKLFF. The CDR3, as DNA: TGTGCCTGGAGAATGAGGGAGGTTGGTGAAAAACTGTTTTTT. Filled out from reference TRBV30 and TRBJ1-4, the complete variable domain reads SQTIHQWPATLVQPVGSPLSLECTVEGTSNPNLYWYRQAAGRGLQLLFYSVGIGQISSEVPQNLSASRPQDRQFILSSKKLLLSDSGFYLCAWRMREVGEKLFFGSGTQLSVL.

The chain recombines TRBV5-1 with TRBJ1-1; D is perhaps TRBD1 (5 bases). This CDR3 has 13 residues. Germline CDR1 reads SGHRS; CDR2 reads YFSETQ. Trimming removed 4 bases at V and 7 bases at J, with 14 bases between. The CDR3 here is CASSGPGLGEAFF. The CDR3 coding sequence is TGCGCCAGCAGCGGACCGGGACTGGGTGAAGCTTTCTTT.

This clone was seen a few times. This chain links TRBV29-1 with TRBJ2-7; 8 bases align to TRBD2. Germline V CDR1 and CDR2: SQVTM, ANQGSEA. The CDR3 runs to 14 residues. J was trimmed by 4 bases and V by 4 bases; bases with no gene match: 9. CDR3 loop: CSVVSASGLYEQYF. CDR3 bases: TGCAGCGTTGTATCGGCTAGCGGGCTGTACGAGCAGTACTTC.

This clone was recorded a few times. The chain links TRBV11-1 to TRBJ1-6, with D possibly being TRBD1 (6 bases). Germline-derived CDR1 and CDR2 are SGHAT and FQDESV (reference sequence). The CDR3 covers 13 residues. The ends were cut back, 1 base at V and 12 bases at J, with 10 bases in the middle. The CDR3 spells CASSLEGDKPLHF. CDR3 nucleotides: TGTGCCAGCAGCTTAGAAGGGGACAAACCCCTCCACTTT.

The V call is TRBV2, the J call TRBJ1-5; D is unclear. V shed 3 bases and J shed 4 bases, with 7 bases lying between them. This CDR3 comprises 13 residues. Germline values: CDR1 SNHLY, CDR2 FYNNEI. In DNA form, the CDR3 reads TGTGCCAGCAGTGAGGTGCAGAATCAGCCCCAGCATTTT. This sequence encodes CASSEVQNQPQHF.

The chain recombines TRBV6-5 with TRBJ2-1, with 8 bases aligning to TRBD1. J lost 7 bases, V lost 6 bases, and 11 bases had no gene match. CDR3 length equals 15 residues. CDR1 MNHEY and CDR2 SVGAGI come from the germline V gene. CDR3 region: CASSPTGQGVNEQFF. As DNA, the CDR3 is TGTGCCAGCAGCCCTACCGGACAGGGAGTAAATGAGCAGTTCTTC.

This rearrangement joins TRBV14 to TRBJ1-1, with D uncertain. This CDR3 is 14 amino acids long. V lost 6 bases and J lost 1, with 12 bases in between. Per the germline V gene, CDR1 is SGHDN and CDR2 is FVKESK. The CDR3 is CASRPFQSNTEAFF. As DNA, the CDR3 is TGTGCCAGCAGGCCCTTCCAGTCGAACACTGAAGCTTTCTTT.

This chain joins TRBV4-2 and TRBJ2-3; 12 bases fit TRBD2. Per the germline V gene, CDR1 is LGHNA and CDR2 is YNFKEQ. V gave up 7 bases and J gave up 4 bases; unmatched junction bases: 6. The CDR3 runs to 15 residues. The CDR3 region is CASTPRTSGADTQYF. In DNA, the CDR3 is TGTGCCAGCACCCCCCGGACTAGCGGGGCAGATACGCAGTATTTT.

The V and J genes are TRBV5-1 and TRBJ2-7; 7 nucleotides match TRBD2. The CDR3 runs 16 residues. Germline loops: CDR1 SGHRS, CDR2 YFSETQ. The J segment lost 2 bases and the V segment lost 0 bases, leaving 8 bases of the junction unmatched. DNA of the CDR3: TGCGCCAGCAGCTTGGCCGTAACGGGGGGACCCTACGAGCAGTACTTC. Protein product: CASSLAVTGGPYEQYF. Complete variable domain (other parts from reference TRBV5-1 and TRBJ2-7): KAGVTQTPRYLIKTRGQQVTLSCSPISGHRSVSWYQQTPGQGLQFLFEYFSETQRNKGNFPGRFSGRQFSNSRSEMNVSTLELGDSALYLCASSLAVTGGPYEQYFGPGTRLTVT.

V usage is TRBV29-1 and J usage is TRBJ2-1; TRBD2 is a possible D gene (7 bases). The V end was cut by 1 base, the J end by 2 bases, with 9 bases between. The CDR3 runs to 14 residues. CDR1 SQVTM and CDR2 ANQGSEA come from the germline V gene. CDR3 sequence: CSVEAGGPYNEQFF. DNA for the CDR3: TGCAGCGTTGAAGCGGGGGGCCCCTACAATGAGCAGTTCTTC.

The rearrangement uses TRBV2 and TRBJ2-5; D ambiguous. CDR1 and CDR2 from the germline V gene are SNHLY and FYNNEI. Trimming removed 6 bases at V and 4 bases at J, with 6 bases between. The CDR3 runs 11 residues. The CDR3 loop reads CASSRLETQYF. For the CDR3, the DNA is TGTGCCAGCAGCCGGTTAGAGACCCAGTACTTC. The full variable domain, in which reference TRBV2 and TRBJ2-5 provide the parts outside the CDR3, is EPEVTQTPSHQVTQMGQEVILRCVPISNHLYFYWYRQILGQKVEFLVSFYNNEISEKSEIFDDQFSVERPDGSNFTLKIRSTKLEDSAMYFCASSRLETQYFGPGTRLLVL.

This clone occurred a few times. The V and J genes are TRBV29-1 and TRBJ2-1, with 8 bases that match TRBD2. Germline loops: CDR1 SQVTM, CDR2 ANQGSEA. The CDR3 has 17 amino acids. Trimming cost V 2 bases and J 3 bases; bases outside gene matches: 12. The CDR3 coding sequence is TGCAGCGTTGAACCGCGGAATAGCGCGGGGGGCTACAATGAGCAGTTCTTC. As protein: CSVEPRNSAGGYNEQFF.

The chain is built from TRBV6-1 and TRBJ1-1; D gene unclear. This CDR3 is built from 15 residues. The germline CDR1 and CDR2 sequences are MNHNS and SASEGT. V lost 10 bases to trimming and J lost 4 bases, with 22 bases between them. In DNA, the CDR3 is TGTGCCACTCGGCGGGAAACCTGGTGGGGCACTGAAGCTTTCTTT. Its protein product is CATRRETWWGTEAFF.

This clone has a handful of counts. The rearrangement links TRBV4-1 to TRBJ2-5; D might be TRBD2 (6 bases). From germline, CDR1 is MGHRA and CDR2 YSYEKL. The CDR3 sequence is 16 residues long. Between the trimmed V and J ends, which lost 1 base and 2 bases, there was a span of 14 bases. The CDR3 reads CASSQARAGGQETQYF. CDR3 bases: TGCGCCAGCAGCCAAGCAAGGGCCGGGGGACAAGAGACCCAGTACTTC.